This T cell receptor (beta chain) derives from a study of siplizumab effects on memory and regulatory T cells. This clone was seen once. The antigen remains undetermined. Whole-study findings and limits: Proliferating Tregs in siplizumab cultures were never verified as suppressive.

Libraries were prepared by immunoSEQ multiplex PCR; TCRdb keeps only in-frame clonotypes and omits some of them. The sample carries 100,000 to 110,000 clones, 85% to 95% recorded once. Germline V lookup: CDR1 SGHAT, CDR2 FQNNGV. The V and J ends lost 2 bases and 4 bases, in that order; junction bases with no gene match: 10. The CDR3 length is 16 residues. The receptor was isolated from a human donor in good health. This sequence joins TRBV11-2 and TRBJ2-5; 7 nucleotides match TRBD2. What was sequenced was non-Treg CD4+ T cells sorted from blood. CDR3 residues: CASSLNGAGVLETQYF. Written as DNA, the CDR3 is TGTGCCAGCAGCTTAAACGGTGCGGGAGTTTTAGAGACCCAGTACTTC.